Presented here are 25 T cell receptor beta chains from one specimen sequenced in a study of OX40 agonist ivuxolimab in advanced cancers. Sequenced by immunoSEQ multiplex PCR; TCRdb stores in-frame clones only, minus some. Of over 95,000 clones in the sample, around 83% were seen once. This sample comprised CD4+ or CD8+ T cells sorted from blood, obtained in a trial of the OX40 agonist ivuxolimab. These TCRs come from an adult with an advanced solid tumor such as melanoma, head and neck, liver or kidney cancer.

The chain links TRBV6-5 to TRBJ1-6; TRBD1 matches 9 bases. After removal of 10 bases from V and 13 bases from J, the junction contained 14 bases not matched to a gene. In germline, CDR1 is MNHEY, CDR2 SVGAGI. The CDR3 consists of 14 residues. The CDR3 sequence: CATESGQGYVPLHF. The CDR3 region has the DNA TGTGCCACCGAATCGGGACAGGGTTATGTTCCCCTCCACTTT.

The chain uses TRBV2 and TRBJ2-1; 8 positions agree with TRBD2. This CDR3 has 15 amino acids. V was pared by 4 bases and J by 8 bases, with 10 bases of the junction left unmatched. In germline, CDR1 is SNHLY, CDR2 FYNNEI. CDR3 sequence: CASSVLAGLGDEQFF. The CDR3 bases are TGTGCCAGCAGTGTGCTAGCGGGCCTTGGGGATGAGCAGTTCTTC.

The chain uses TRBV28 and TRBJ1-3, with a weak D call TRBD1 (5 bases). CDR3 length: 16 amino acids. The germline CDR1 and CDR2 sequences are MDHEN and SYDVKM. Trimming removed 6 bases at V and 0 bases at J, with 15 bases between. The CDR3 sequence is CASSPGGMSSGNTIYF. For the CDR3, the DNA is TGTGCCAGCAGCCCCGGGGGGATGAGCTCTGGAAACACCATATATTTT.

The rearrangement joins TRBV28 to TRBJ1-2; 7 nucleotides match TRBD1. V lost 5 bases and J lost 2; bases outside the gene matches: 2. CDR3 length equals 13 residues. Per germline, CDR1 MDHEN and CDR2 SYDVKM. The CDR3 sequence is CASSLTGNYGYTF. Here the CDR3 DNA reads TGTGCCAGCAGTCTGACAGGGAACTATGGCTACACCTTC.

This clone was picked up a small number of times. This chain joins TRBV11-2 and TRBJ1-5, with a weak D call TRBD1 (5 bases). The germline gives CDR1 SGHAT, CDR2 FQNNGV. CDR3 length: 15 amino acids. V dropped 1 base and J dropped 7 bases, with 14 bases sitting between them. The CDR3 DNA reads TGTGCCAGCAGCTTAGGCCGGGGCTCGGGGCAGCCCCAGCATTTT. Translation: CASSLGRGSGQPQHF.

The chain uses TRBV19 and TRBJ2-1; tentatively, D is TRBD2 (5 bases). V was cut by 1 base and J by 6 bases, with 13 bases left in between. Germline V lookup: CDR1 LNHDA, CDR2 SQIVND (reference sequence). The CDR3 extends over 15 amino acids. In DNA form, the CDR3 reads TGTGCCAGTAGTATAGGGACTGTTCCGGGCAATGAGCAGTTCTTC. Residues: CASSIGTVPGNEQFF.

This clone was seen a single time. V and J are TRBV5-5 and TRBJ1-4; no definite D call. CDR3 length: 15 residues. The germline V gene has CDR1 SGHKS and CDR2 YYEKEE (reference sequence). V gave up 4 bases and J gave up 7 bases, with 17 bases separating them. The CDR3 loop is CASSPDGVRAEKLFF. CDR3 in DNA: TGTGCCAGCAGCCCCGACGGGGTACGAGCTGAAAAACTGTTTTTT.

The rearrangement joins TRBV9 to TRBJ1-1; 8 positions agree with TRBD1. Germline CDR1 is SGDLS and CDR2 is YYNGEE. Losses at the gene ends were 0 bases for V and 10 bases for J; bases not matched to a gene: 5. The CDR3 has 13 amino acids. CDR3 sequence reads: CASSVDETGAAFF. CDR3 in DNA: TGTGCCAGCAGCGTAGATGAGACAGGGGCAGCTTTCTTT.

This clone came up once. CDR3 sequence: CASSSPRDRGLSYEQYF. The CDR3 coding sequence is TGTGCCAGCAGCTCACCTCGGGACAGGGGGCTCTCCTACGAGCAGTACTTC. V gene TRBV7-9 combines with J gene TRBJ2-7; 12 nucleotides match TRBD1. Trimming cost V 4 bases and J 0 bases; bases outside gene matches: 7. CDR1 is SEHNR, CDR2 FQNEAQ, per germline (reference sequence). CDR3 length equals 17 residues.

This rearrangement joins TRBV4-1 to TRBJ2-1; D might be TRBD2 (5 bases). Germline loops: CDR1 MGHRA, CDR2 YSYEKL. Trimming stripped 0 bases from V and 4 bases from J, with 10 bases between. The CDR3 contains 15 residues. CDR3 residues: CASSQDWTPYNEQFF. DNA of the CDR3: TGCGCCAGCAGCCAAGACTGGACTCCTTACAATGAGCAGTTCTTC.

The chain links TRBV9 to TRBJ2-7, with 8 bases aligning to TRBD2. CDR3 length: 14 amino acids. The germline V gene encodes CDR1 SGDLS and CDR2 YYNGEE. After removal of 2 bases from V and 6 bases from J, the junction contained 7 bases not matched to a gene. CDR3 nucleotide sequence: TGTGCCAGCAGCGTTATAGCGGGATCCGGCGAGCAGTACTTC. Protein product: CASSVIAGSGEQYF.

The rearrangement joins TRBV6-6 to TRBJ2-7; D perhaps matches TRBD1 (8 bases). Trimming took off 4 bases at V and 2 bases at J, with 15 bases between the two ends. The CDR3 has 15 residues. Germline loops: CDR1 MNHNY, CDR2 SVGAGI (reference sequence). Here the CDR3 DNA reads TGTGCCAGCAGTTCCCTACAGGGGGGGGCCTACGAGCAGTACTTC. It specifies CASSSLQGGAYEQYF.

V gene TRBV29-1 combines with J gene TRBJ2-7; 7 bases line up with TRBD1. Per the germline V gene, CDR1 is SQVTM and CDR2 is ANQGSEA. This CDR3 is 13 amino acids long. CDR3: CREPGQSMYEQYF. CDR3 nucleotides: TGCAGGGAACCGGGACAGTCCATGTACGAGCAGTACTTC.

The chain employs TRBV4-3 and TRBJ1-3; weak D call: TRBD1 (5 bases). CDR3 size: 15 residues. Germline V gives CDR1 LGHNA, CDR2 YSLEER. The germline V and J ends were trimmed by 1 base and 4 bases, with 11 bases remaining between them. The CDR3 protein is CASSQGQGGGNTIYF. The CDR3 DNA reads TGCGCCAGCAGCCAAGGGCAGGGTGGGGGAAACACCATATATTTT.

The chain employs TRBV19 and TRBJ1-3; no firm D call. V lost 3 bases to trimming and J lost 6 bases, with 15 bases between them. Germline V CDR1 and CDR2: LNHDA, SQIVND (reference sequence). The CDR3 covers 15 residues. In DNA form, the CDR3 reads TGTGCCAGTAGTATGTCTCCCCTCGGGGTAAACACCATATATTTT. This encodes CASSMSPLGVNTIYF.

The chain recombines TRBV6-4 with TRBJ2-7; 11 nucleotides align to TRBD2. The CDR3 is 17 amino acids. Germline V gene sequence: CDR1 MRHNA, CDR2 SNTAGT. The junction had 10 bases not matched to a gene; V was cut back by 6 bases and J by 0 bases. The CDR3: CASRSLAGGPSSYEQYF. CDR3 in DNA: TGTGCCAGCAGATCGTTAGCGGGAGGGCCCAGCTCCTACGAGCAGTACTTC.

This clone was observed once. The V and J genes are TRBV2 and TRBJ2-3, with D perhaps TRBD1 or TRBD2 (5 bases each). Between the trimmed V and J ends, which lost 7 bases and 1 base, there was a span of 9 bases. The CDR3 is made up of 13 amino acids. CDR1 is SNHLY and CDR2 is FYNNEI in the germline V gene. In DNA form, the CDR3 reads TGTGCCAGCAACCGGGACCGCACAGATACGCAGTATTTT. Translated: CASNRDRTDTQYF. Drawing the rest from reference TRBV2 and TRBJ2-3, the complete variable domain is EPEVTQTPSHQVTQMGQEVILRCVPISNHLYFYWYRQILGQKVEFLVSFYNNEISEKSEIFDDQFSVERPDGSNFTLKIRSTKLEDSAMYFCASNRDRTDTQYFGPGTRLTVL.

The rearrangement links TRBV18 to TRBJ1-4; the D gene is possibly TRBD1 (5 bases). Trimming removed 4 bases from V and 4 bases from J, with 10 bases in between. The CDR3 is 14 residues long. Germline values: CDR1 KGHSH, CDR2 LQKENI. The CDR3 DNA follows: TGTGCCAGCTCACAGGGTCAGGGTAATGAAAAACTGTTTTTT. This sequence encodes CASSQGQGNEKLFF.

The count of this clone is one. This rearrangement joins TRBV7-3 to TRBJ2-7; tentative D call: TRBD2 (6 bases). Germline V lookup: CDR1 SGHTA, CDR2 FQGTGA. The V and J ends lost 3 bases and 5 bases respectively, with 11 bases between them. The CDR3 is 13 residues long. DNA for the CDR3: TGTGCCAGCAGCTTTAGGCGGGGCGACGAGCAGTACTTC. It encodes CASSFRRGDEQYF.

This rearrangement joins TRBV7-2 to TRBJ1-5, with D possibly matching TRBD1 (6 bases). The CDR3 consists of 15 residues. CDR1 is SGHTA and CDR2 is FQGNSA in the germline V gene. The V gene lost 0 bases and the J gene lost 5 bases, with 11 bases spanning the gap. The CDR3 spells CASSLAMQGYQPQHF. CDR3 sequence (DNA): TGTGCCAGCAGCTTAGCGATGCAGGGGTATCAGCCCCAGCATTTT.

The V and J genes are TRBV28 and TRBJ1-1; D is unclear. Trimming pared 11 bases from V and 5 bases from J, leaving 30 bases between. Per germline, CDR1 MDHEN and CDR2 SYDVKM. The CDR3 sequence is 17 residues long. This chain's CDR3 is CAASTSVEGTKRTEAFF. Here the CDR3 DNA reads TGTGCCGCTTCAACCTCCGTCGAGGGAACAAAGCGGACTGAAGCTTTCTTT.

This chain links TRBV4-3 with TRBJ2-5; 10 bases match TRBD2. The CDR3 contains 16 residues. After removal of 0 bases from V and 11 bases from J, the junction contained 12 bases not matched to a gene. In germline, CDR1 is LGHNA, CDR2 YSLEER. In nucleotides, the CDR3 is TGCGCCAGCAGCCAAGAAATCGGACTAGCGGAGGGGGAGCAGTACTTC. Its protein product is CASSQEIGLAEGEQYF.

The chain combines TRBV7-2 with TRBJ1-3; D is undetermined. CDR1 and CDR2 (germline): SGHTA, FQGNSA. The CDR3 extends over 16 amino acids. V lost 5 bases and J lost 0, with 14 bases in between. CDR3 nucleotide sequence: TGTGCCAGCAGCCCAGCTACCGGGTACTCTGGAAACACCATATATTTT. It yields the protein CASSPATGYSGNTIYF. Together with reference TRBV7-2 and TRBJ1-3, the CDR3 gives the full variable domain: GAGVSQSPSNKVTEKGKDVELRCDPISGHTALYWYRQSLGQGLEFLIYFQGNSAPDKSGLPSDRFSAERTGGSVSTLTIQRTQQEDSAVYLCASSPATGYSGNTIYFGEGSWLTVV.

With regard to this clone: Other DNA sequences within the sample encode an identical CDR3. The rearrangement links TRBV7-9 to TRBJ1-2, with TRBD1 matching over 7 bases. The CDR3 is made up of 13 amino acids. Germline lookup yields CDR1 SEHNR and CDR2 FQNEAQ (reference sequence). The ends lost 1 base at V and 8 bases at J; junction bases unmatched: 4. DNA for the CDR3: TGTGCCAGCAGCTTAGGTACAGGGGACGGCTACACCTTC. Encoded protein: CASSLGTGDGYTF.

CDR3 DNA sequence: TGCGCCAGCGGCCGAGCTGGGGCCAACGTCCTGACTTTC. Encoded protein: CASGRAGANVLTF. The chain links TRBV4-3 to TRBJ2-6; D is uncertain. The V end lost 8 bases, the J end lost 2 bases, and 7 bases lay between the germline ends. Germline V CDR1 and CDR2: LGHNA, YSLEER. The CDR3 extends over 13 amino acids.